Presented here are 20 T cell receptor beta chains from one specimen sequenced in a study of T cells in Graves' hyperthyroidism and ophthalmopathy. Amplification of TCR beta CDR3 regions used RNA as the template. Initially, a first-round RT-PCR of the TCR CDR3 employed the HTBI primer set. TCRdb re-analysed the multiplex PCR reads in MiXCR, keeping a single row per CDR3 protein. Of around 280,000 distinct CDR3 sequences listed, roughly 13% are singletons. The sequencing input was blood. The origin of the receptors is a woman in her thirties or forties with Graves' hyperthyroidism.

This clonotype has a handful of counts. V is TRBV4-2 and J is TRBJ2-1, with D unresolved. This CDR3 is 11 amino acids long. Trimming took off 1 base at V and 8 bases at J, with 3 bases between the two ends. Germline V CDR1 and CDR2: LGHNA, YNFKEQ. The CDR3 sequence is CASSQGYEQFF. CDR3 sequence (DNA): TGTGCCAGCAGCCAAGGGTATGAGCAGTTCTTC.

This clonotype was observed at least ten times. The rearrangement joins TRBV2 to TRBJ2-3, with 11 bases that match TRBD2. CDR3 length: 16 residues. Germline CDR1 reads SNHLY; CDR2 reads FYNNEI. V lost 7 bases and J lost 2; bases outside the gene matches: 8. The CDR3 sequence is CASTATSGTTTDTQYF. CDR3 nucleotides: TGTGCCAGCACTGCGACTAGCGGGACGACCACAGATACGCAGTATTTT.

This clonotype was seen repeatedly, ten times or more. The CDR3 is CATSDPTRSTEAFF. The CDR3 DNA reads TGTGCCACCAGTGACCCTACAAGGAGCACTGAAGCTTTCTTT. V gene TRBV24-1 combines with J gene TRBJ1-1, with D uncertain. V was clipped by 4 bases and J by 4 bases, with 12 bases between them. This CDR3 region has 14 residues. Germline V lookup: CDR1 KGHDR, CDR2 SFDVKD.

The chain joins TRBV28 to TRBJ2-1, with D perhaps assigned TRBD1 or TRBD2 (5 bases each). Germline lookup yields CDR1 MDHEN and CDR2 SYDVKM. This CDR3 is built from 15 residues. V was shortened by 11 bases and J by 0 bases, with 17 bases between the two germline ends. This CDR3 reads CAARKGTSSYNEQFF. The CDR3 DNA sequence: TGTGCCGCCCGTAAGGGGACGAGCTCCTACAATGAGCAGTTCTTC. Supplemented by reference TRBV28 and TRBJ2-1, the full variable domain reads DVKVTQSSRYLVKRTGEKVFLECVQDMDHENMFWYRQDPGLGLRLIYFSYDVKMKEKGDIPEGYSVSREKKERFSLILESASTNQTSMYLCAARKGTSSYNEQFFGPGTRLTVL.

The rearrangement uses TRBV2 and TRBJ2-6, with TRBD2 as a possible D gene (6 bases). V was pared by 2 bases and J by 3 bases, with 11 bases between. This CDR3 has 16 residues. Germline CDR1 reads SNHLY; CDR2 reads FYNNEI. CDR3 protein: CASSEQGGFGANVLTF. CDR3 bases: TGTGCCAGCAGTGAACAGGGAGGCTTTGGGGCCAACGTCCTGACTTTC.

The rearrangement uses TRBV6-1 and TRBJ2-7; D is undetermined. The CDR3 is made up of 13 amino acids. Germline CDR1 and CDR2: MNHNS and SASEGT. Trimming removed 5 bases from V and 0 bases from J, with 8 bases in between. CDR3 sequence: CASSITVSYEQYF. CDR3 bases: TGTGCCAGCAGTATAACAGTCTCCTACGAGCAGTACTTC.

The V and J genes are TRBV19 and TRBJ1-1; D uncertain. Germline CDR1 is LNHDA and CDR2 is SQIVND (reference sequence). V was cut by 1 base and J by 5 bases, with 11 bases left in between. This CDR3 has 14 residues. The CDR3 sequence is CASSIVGSGTEAFF. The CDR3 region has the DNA TGTGCCAGTAGTATAGTGGGAAGCGGGACTGAAGCTTTCTTT.

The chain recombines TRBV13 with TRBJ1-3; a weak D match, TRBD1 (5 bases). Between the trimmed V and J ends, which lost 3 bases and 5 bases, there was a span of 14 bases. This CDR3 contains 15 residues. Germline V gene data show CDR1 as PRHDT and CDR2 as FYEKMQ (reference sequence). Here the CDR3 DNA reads TGTGCCAGCAGCTTGGGGGACGGATTGCGAAACACCATATATTTT. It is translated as CASSLGDGLRNTIYF.

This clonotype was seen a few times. CDR3 bases: TGTGCCAGCAGTCCGTCTAGCGGTACGCAGTATTTT. Its translation: CASSPSSGTQYF. This chain joins TRBV6-2 or TRBV6-3 and TRBJ2-3; 7 nucleotides agree with TRBD2. CDR1 and CDR2 (germline): MNHEY, SVGEGT. Germline trimming cut 5 bases from V and 8 bases from J; bases unmatched to any gene: 4. The CDR3 has 12 residues.

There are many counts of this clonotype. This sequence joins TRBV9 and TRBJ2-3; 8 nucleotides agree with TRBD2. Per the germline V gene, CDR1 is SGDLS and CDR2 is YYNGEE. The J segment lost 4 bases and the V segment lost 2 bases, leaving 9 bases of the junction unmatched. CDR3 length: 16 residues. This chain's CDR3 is CASSVSGTSSSDTQYF. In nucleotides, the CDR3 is TGTGCCAGCAGCGTGTCCGGGACTAGTAGCTCAGATACGCAGTATTTT.

The CDR3 DNA is TGTGCCAGCAGCTTAAAAATCGGGTTTACAGAGACCCAGTACTTC. Residues: CASSLKIGFTETQYF. The chain has TRBV7-9 and TRBJ2-5; D uncertain. This CDR3 is 15 amino acids long. V lost 2 bases, J lost 4 bases, and 14 bases lay in between. Per germline, CDR1 SEHNR and CDR2 FQNEAQ (reference sequence).

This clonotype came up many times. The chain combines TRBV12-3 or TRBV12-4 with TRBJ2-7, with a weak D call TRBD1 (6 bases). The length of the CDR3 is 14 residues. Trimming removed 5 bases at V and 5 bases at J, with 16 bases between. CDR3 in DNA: TGTGCCAGCAGTGAGGACAGTCCGTGGAACGAGCAGTACTTC. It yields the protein CASSEDSPWNEQYF.

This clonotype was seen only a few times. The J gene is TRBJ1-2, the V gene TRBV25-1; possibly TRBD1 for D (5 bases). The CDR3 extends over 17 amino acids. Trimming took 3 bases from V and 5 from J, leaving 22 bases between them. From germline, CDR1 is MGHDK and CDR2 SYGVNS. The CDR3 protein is CASSDPRDGPLGYGYTF. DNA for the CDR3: TGTGCCAGCAGTGACCCCCGGGACGGACCCCTCGGGTATGGCTACACCTTC.

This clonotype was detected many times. The CDR3 sequence: CASRWGIDTIYF. In DNA form, the CDR3 reads TGTGCCAGCCGTTGGGGGATCGACACCATATATTTT. The chain employs TRBV12-3 or TRBV12-4 and TRBJ1-3; TRBD1 might be the D (5 bases). Trimming took 8 bases from V and 8 from J, leaving 13 bases between them. This CDR3 contains 12 residues.

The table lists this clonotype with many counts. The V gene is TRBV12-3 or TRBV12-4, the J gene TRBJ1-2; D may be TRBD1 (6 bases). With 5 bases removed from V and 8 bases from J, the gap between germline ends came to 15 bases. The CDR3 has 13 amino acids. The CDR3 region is CASSPGGGHGYTF. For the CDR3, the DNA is TGTGCCAGCAGTCCGGGGGGCGGGCACGGCTACACCTTC.

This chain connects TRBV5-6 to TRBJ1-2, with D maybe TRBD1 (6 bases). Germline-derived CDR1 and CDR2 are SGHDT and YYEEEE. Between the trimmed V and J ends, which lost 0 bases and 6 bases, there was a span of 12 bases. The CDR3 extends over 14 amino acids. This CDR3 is CASSLVEGVDGYTF. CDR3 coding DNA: TGTGCCAGCAGCTTGGTGGAGGGGGTCGATGGCTACACCTTC.

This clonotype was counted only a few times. In DNA form, the CDR3 reads TGTGCCAGCAGCCAACGGGGGGAGACTGAAGCTTTCTTT. Amino acids: CASSQRGETEAFF. The chain combines TRBV3-1 with TRBJ1-1; D might be TRBD1 (5 bases). With 2 bases removed from V and 5 bases from J, the gap between germline ends came to 9 bases. Germline assignment: CDR1 LGHDT and CDR2 YNNKEL (reference sequence). The CDR3 sequence is 13 residues long.

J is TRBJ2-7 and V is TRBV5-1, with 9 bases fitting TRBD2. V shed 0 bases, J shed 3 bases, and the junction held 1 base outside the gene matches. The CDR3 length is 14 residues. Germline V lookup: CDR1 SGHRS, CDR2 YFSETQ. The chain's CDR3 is CASSLVSGSYEQYF. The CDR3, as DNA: TGCGCCAGCAGCTTGGTTAGCGGGAGCTACGAGCAGTACTTC.

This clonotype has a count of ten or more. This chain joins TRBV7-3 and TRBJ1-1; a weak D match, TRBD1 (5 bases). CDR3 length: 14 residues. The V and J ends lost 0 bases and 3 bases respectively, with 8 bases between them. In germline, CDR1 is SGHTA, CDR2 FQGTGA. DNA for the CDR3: TGTGCCAGCAGCTTAACGCCGGGGGACACTGAAGCTTTCTTT. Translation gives CASSLTPGDTEAFF.

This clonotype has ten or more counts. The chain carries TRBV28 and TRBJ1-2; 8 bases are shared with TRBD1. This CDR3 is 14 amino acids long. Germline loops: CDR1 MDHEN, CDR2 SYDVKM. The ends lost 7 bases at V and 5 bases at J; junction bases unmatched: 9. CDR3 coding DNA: TGTGCCAGCACCCCGGCAGGGGGCAAGTATGGCTACACCTTC. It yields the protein CASTPAGGKYGYTF.